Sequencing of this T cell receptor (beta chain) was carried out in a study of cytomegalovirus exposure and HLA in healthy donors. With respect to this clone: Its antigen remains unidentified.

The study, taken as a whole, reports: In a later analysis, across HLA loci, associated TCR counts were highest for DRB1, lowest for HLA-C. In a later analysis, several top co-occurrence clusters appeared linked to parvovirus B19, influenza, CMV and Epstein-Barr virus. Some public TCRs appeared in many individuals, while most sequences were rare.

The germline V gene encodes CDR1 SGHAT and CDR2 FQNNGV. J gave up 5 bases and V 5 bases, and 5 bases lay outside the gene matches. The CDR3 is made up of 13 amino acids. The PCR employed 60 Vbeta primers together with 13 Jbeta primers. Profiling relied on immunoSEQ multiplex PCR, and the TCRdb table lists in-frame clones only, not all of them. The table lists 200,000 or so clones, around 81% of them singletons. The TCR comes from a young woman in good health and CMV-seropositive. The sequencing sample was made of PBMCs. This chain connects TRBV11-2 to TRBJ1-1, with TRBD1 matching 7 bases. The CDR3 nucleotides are TGTGCCAGCAGCCCTGGGACAGCTACTGAAGCTTTCTTT. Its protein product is CASSPGTATEAFF.